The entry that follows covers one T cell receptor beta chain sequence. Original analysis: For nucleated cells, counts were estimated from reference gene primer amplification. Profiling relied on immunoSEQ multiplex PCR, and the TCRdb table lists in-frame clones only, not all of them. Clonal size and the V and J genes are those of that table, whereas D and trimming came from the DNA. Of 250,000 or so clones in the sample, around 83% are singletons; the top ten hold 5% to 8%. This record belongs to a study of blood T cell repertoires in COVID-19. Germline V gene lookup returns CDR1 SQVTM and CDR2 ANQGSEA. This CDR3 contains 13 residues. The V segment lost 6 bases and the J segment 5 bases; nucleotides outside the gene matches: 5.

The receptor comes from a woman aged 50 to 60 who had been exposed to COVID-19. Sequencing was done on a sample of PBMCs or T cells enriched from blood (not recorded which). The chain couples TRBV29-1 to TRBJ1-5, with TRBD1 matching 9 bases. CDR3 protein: CSVGTGYDQPQHF. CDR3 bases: TGCAGCGTGGGGACAGGGTATGATCAGCCCCAGCATTTT.